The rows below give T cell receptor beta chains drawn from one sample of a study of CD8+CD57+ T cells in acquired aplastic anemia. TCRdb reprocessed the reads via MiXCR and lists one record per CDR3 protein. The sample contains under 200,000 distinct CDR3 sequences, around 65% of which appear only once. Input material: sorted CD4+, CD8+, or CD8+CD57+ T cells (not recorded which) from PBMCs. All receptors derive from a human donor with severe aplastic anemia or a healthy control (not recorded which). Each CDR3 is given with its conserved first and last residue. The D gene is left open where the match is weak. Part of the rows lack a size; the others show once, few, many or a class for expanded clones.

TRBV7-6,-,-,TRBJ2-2,CASSLIGVLNTGELFF,TGTGCCAGCAGCTTAATTGGAGTCTTGAACACCGGGGAGCTGTTTTTT
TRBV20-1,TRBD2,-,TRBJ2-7,CSAVGLAVSYEQYF,TGCAGTGCTGTAGGACTAGCGGTCTCCTACGAGCAGTACTTC
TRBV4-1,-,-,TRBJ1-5,CASSQEFQGYQPQHF,TGCGCCAGCAGCCAAGAATTCCAGGGCTATCAGCCCCAGCATTTT
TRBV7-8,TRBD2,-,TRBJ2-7,CASSFRGVNEQYF,TGTGCCAGCAGCTTTCGGGGGGTCAACGAGCAGTACTTC
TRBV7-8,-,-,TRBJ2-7,CASSQVAEQYF,TGTGCCAGCAGCCAAGTCGCCGAGCAGTACTTC
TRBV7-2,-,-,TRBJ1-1,CASSAREVNTEAFF,TGTGCCAGCAGCGCCAGGGAGGTTAACACTGAAGCTTTCTTT
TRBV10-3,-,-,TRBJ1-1,CAISESRAGNTEAFF,TGTGCCATCAGTGAGTCCCGGGCGGGCAACACTGAAGCTTTCTTT
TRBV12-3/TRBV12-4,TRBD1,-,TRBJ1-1,CASRTGGSGYTEAFF,TGTGCCAGCAGGACAGGGGGCTCTGGGTACACTGAAGCTTTCTTT
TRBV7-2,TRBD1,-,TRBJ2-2,CASSRRGQGTGELFF,TGTGCCAGCAGCCGCAGGGGACAGGGGACCGGGGAGCTGTTTTTT
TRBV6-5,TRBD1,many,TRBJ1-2,CASSLVGDSTYGYTF,TGTGCCAGCAGTCTCGTCGGGGACAGTACGTATGGCTACACCTTC
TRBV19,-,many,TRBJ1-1,CASSIPGYTEAFF,TGTGCCAGTAGTATCCCGGGGTACACTGAAGCTTTCTTT
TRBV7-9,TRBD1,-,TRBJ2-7,CASSLVTGGRLYEQYF,TGCGCCAGCAGCTTGGTTACAGGGGGCCGGCTCTACGAGCAGTACTTC
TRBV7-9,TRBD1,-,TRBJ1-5,CASSSTLRRQQGGNQPQHF,TGTGCCAGCAGCTCTACCCTACGTCGACAACAGGGGGGGAATCAGCCCCAGCATTTT
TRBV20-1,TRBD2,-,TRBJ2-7,CSARKGLGDSYEQYF,TGCAGTGCTAGAAAAGGACTAGGGGACTCCTACGAGCAGTACTTC
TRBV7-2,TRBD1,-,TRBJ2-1,CASSFDRGLGQFF,TGTGCCAGCAGCTTTGACAGGGGGCTGGGGCAGTTCTTC
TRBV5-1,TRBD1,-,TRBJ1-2,CASSMTGSGYTF,TGCGCCAGCAGCATGACAGGGTCTGGCTACACCTTC
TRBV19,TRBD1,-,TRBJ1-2,CASSQGAVNYGYTF,TGTGCCAGTAGTCAGGGGGCGGTTAACTATGGCTACACCTTC
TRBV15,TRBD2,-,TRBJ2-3,CATSRDRLAPDTQYF,TGTGCCACCAGCAGAGATCGACTAGCGCCAGATACGCAGTATTTT
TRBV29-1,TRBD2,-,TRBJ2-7,CSVEWSSGSSYEQYF,TGCAGCGTTGAATGGAGTAGCGGGAGCTCCTACGAGCAGTACTTC
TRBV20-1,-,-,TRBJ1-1,CSASPGTDTEAFF,TGCAGTGCTTCTCCCGGGACTGACACTGAAGCTTTCTTT
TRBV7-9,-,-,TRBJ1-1,CASSWGPGETEAFF,TGTGCCAGCAGCTGGGGTCCGGGGGAAACTGAAGCTTTCTTT
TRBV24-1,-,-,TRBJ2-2,CATSGPGARELFF,TGTGCCACTTCGGGACCGGGGGCCCGGGAGCTGTTTTTT
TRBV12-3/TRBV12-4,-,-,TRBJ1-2,CASSRTLSTKEGYTF,TGTGCCAGCAGTCGGACACTCTCTACCAAGGAGGGCTACACCTTC
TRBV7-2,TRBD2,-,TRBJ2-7,CASSFQLAGDHEQYF,TGTGCCAGCAGCTTTCAACTAGCGGGAGATCACGAGCAGTACTTC
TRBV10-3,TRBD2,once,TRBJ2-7,CAIAASGLYEQYF,TGTGCCATCGCGGCTAGCGGGCTATACGAGCAGTACTTC
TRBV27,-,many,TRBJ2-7,CASHGAGPTSYEQYF,TGTGCCAGCCATGGGGCAGGACCTACCTCCTACGAGCAGTACTTC
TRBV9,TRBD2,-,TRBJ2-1,CASSALAGPEQFF,TGTGCCAGCAGCGCACTAGCGGGACCGGAGCAGTTCTTC
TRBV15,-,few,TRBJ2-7,CATSTRTTGSEQYF,TGTGCCACCAGCACTAGGACTACAGGGTCCGAGCAGTACTTC
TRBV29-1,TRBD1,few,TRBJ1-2,CSVRQGRTGYGYTF,TGCAGCGTTCGACAGGGAAGGACCGGCTATGGCTACACCTTC
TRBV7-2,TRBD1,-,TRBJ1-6,CASSHEQGYAYNSPLHF,TGTGCCAGCAGTCACGAACAGGGGTATGCCTATAATTCACCCCTCCACTTT
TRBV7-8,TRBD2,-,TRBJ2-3,CASSLWDGGTDTQYF,TGTGCCAGCAGCTTATGGGACGGGGGGACAGATACGCAGTATTTT
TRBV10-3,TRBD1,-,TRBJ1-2,CAMGTGGGYTF,TGTGCCATGGGGACAGGGGGCGGCTACACCTTC
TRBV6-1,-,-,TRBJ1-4,CASSDRAGNEKLFF,TGTGCCAGCAGTGACAGGGCAGGGAATGAAAAACTGTTTTTT
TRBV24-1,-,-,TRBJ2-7,CATSDFSSGYEQYF,TGTGCCACCAGTGATTTTTCGTCGGGCTACGAGCAGTACTTC
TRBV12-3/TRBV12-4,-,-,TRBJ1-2,CASSYSSGSTNYGYTF,TGTGCCAGCAGTTACTCTAGCGGGTCGACTAACTATGGCTACACCTTC
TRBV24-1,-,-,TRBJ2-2,CATSARSGGELFF,TGTGCCACCAGTGCCCGAAGTGGCGGGGAGCTGTTTTTT
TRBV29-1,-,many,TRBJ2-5,CSVEDRTGQETQYF,TGCAGCGTTGAAGATAGAACTGGACAAGAGACCCAGTACTTC
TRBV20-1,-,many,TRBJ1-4,CSAIVMGSTNEKLFF,TGCAGTGCCATTGTCATGGGTAGCACTAATGAAAAACTGTTTTTT
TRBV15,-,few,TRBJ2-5,CATSRVRGFNQETQYF,TGTGCCACCAGCAGAGTCCGGGGATTTAACCAAGAGACCCAGTACTTC
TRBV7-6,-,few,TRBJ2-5,CASSEGLQETQYF,TGTGCCAGCAGCGAGGGACTCCAAGAGACCCAGTACTTC